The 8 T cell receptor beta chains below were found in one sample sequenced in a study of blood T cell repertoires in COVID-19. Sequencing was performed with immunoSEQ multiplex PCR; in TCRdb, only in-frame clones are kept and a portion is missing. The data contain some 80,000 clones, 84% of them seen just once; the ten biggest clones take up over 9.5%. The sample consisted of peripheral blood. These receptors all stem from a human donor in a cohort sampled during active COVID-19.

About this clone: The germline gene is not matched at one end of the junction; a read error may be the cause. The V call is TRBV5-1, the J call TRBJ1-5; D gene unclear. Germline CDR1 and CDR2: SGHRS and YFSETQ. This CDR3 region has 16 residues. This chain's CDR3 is CASNLNPVGDGQPQHF. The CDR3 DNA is TGCGCCAGCAACTTGAATCCGGTCGGGGATGGTCAGCCCCAGCATTTT. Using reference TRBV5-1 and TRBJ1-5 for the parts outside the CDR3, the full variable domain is KAGVTQTPRYLIKTRGQQVTLSCSPISGHRSVSWYQQTPGQGLQFLFEYFSETQRNKGNFPGRFSGRQFSNSRSEMNVSTLELGDSALYLCASNLNPVGDGQPQHFGDGTRLSIL.

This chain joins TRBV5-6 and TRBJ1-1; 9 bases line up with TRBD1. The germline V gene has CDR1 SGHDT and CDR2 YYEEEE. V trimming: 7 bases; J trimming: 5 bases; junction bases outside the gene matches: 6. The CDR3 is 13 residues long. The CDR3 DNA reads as TGTGCCAGCCGCTACAGGGGGCAAACTGAAGCTTTCTTT. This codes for CASRYRGQTEAFF.

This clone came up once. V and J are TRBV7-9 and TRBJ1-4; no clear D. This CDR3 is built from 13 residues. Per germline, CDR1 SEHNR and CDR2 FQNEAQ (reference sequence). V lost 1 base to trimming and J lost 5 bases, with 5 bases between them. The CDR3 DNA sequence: TGTGCCAGCAGCTTAGGGGCCAATGAAAAACTGTTTTTT. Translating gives CASSLGANEKLFF.

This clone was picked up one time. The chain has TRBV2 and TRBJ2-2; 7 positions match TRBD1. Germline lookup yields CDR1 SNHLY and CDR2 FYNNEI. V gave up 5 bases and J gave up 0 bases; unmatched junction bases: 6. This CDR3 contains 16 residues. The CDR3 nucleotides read TGTGCCAGCAGTCCCACAGGGGCCACGAACACCGGGGAGCTGTTTTTT. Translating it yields CASSPTGATNTGELFF.

CDR3 nucleotides: TGTGCCAGCAGTGTTCTTTCGCTAGCGGGTGGGACCCAGTACTTC. Translated, it gives CASSVLSLAGGTQYF. This chain uses TRBV2 with TRBJ2-5; TRBD2 matches 8 bases. CDR1 is SNHLY and CDR2 is FYNNEI in the germline V gene. V lost 4 bases, J lost 7 bases, and 11 bases stayed unmatched. There are 15 residues in the CDR3.

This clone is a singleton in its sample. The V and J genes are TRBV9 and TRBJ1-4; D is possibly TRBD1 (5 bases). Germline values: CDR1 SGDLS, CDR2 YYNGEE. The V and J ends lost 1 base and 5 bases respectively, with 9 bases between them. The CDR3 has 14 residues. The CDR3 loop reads CASSVSGGNEKLFF. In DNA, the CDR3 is TGTGCCAGCAGCGTATCGGGGGGAAATGAAAAACTGTTTTTT.

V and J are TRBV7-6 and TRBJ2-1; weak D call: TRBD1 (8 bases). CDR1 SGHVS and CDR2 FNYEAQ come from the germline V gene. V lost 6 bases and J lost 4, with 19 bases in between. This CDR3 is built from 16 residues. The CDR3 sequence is CASSSLGGTGYNEQFF. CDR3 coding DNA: TGTGCCAGCAGTTCATTGGGAGGGACAGGTTACAATGAGCAGTTCTTC.

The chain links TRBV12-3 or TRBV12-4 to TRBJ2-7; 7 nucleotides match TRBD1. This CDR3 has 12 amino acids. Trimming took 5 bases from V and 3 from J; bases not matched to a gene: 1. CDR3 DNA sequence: TGTGCCAGCAGTACAGGGGACTACGAGCAGTACTTC. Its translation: CASSTGDYEQYF.